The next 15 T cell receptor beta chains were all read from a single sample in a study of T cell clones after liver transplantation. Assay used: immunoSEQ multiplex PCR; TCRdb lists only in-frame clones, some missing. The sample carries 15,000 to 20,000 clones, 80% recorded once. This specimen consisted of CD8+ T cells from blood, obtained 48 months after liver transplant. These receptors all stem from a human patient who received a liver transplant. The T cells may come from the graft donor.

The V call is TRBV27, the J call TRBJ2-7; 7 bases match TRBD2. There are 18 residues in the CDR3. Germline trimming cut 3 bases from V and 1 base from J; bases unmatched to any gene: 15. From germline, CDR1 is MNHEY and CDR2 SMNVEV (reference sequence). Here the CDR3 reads CASSFWSQEREKSYEQYF. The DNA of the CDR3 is TGTGCCAGCAGTTTTTGGTCTCAAGAGCGGGAAAAATCCTACGAGCAGTACTTC.

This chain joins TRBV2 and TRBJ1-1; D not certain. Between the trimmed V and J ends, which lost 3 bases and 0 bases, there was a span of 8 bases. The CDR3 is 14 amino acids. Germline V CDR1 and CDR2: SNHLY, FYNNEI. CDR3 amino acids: CASSEWVVNTEAFF. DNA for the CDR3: TGTGCCAGCAGTGAGTGGGTCGTGAACACTGAAGCTTTCTTT.

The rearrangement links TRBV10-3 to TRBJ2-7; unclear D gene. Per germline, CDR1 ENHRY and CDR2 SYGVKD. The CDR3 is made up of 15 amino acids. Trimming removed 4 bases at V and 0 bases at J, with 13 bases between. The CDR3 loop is CAISATSVSSYEQYF. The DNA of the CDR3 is TGTGCCATCAGTGCGACGAGCGTCAGCTCCTACGAGCAGTACTTC.

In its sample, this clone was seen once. CDR3 nucleotide sequence: TGTGCCAGCCGCCGCGGCGGGCCGTACAATGAGCAGTTCTTC. This codes for CASRRGGPYNEQFF. V is TRBV11-2 and J is TRBJ2-1; possibly TRBD2 for D (5 bases). Germline V gives CDR1 SGHAT, CDR2 FQNNGV. Trimming left V 8 bases short and J 4 bases short, with 15 bases between. The CDR3 is 14 amino acids.

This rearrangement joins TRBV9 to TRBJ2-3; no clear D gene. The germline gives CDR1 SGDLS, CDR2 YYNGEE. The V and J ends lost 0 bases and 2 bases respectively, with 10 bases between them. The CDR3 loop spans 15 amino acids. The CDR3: CASSVDPYNTDTQYF. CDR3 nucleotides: TGTGCCAGCAGCGTAGATCCTTACAACACAGATACGCAGTATTTT.

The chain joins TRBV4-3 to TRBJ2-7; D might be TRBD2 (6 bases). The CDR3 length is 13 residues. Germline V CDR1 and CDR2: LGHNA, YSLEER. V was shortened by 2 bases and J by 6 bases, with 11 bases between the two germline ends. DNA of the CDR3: TGCGCCAGCAGCCAACTGCTCGGGGGCGAGCAGTACTTC. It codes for CASSQLLGGEQYF.

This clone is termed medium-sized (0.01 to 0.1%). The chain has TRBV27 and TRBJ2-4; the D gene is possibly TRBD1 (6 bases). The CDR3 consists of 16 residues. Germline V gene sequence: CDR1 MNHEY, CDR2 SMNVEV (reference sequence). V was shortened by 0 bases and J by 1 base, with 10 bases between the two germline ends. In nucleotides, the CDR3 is TGTGCCAGCAGTTTATCGTTGGGGGCGGCCAAAAACATTCAGTACTTC. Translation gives CASSLSLGAAKNIQYF.

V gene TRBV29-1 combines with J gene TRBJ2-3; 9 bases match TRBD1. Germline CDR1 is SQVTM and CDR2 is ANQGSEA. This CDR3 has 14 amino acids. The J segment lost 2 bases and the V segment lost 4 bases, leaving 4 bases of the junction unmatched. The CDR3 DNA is TGCAGCGTTGTAAGGGACAGGGACACAGATACGCAGTATTTT. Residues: CSVVRDRDTDTQYF.

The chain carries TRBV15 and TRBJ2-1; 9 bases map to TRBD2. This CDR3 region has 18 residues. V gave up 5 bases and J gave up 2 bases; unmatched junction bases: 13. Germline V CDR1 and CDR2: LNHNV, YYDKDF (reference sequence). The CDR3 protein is CATSAGLADLRPYNEQFF. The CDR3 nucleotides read TGTGCCACCAGCGCGGGACTAGCCGACCTGAGGCCCTACAATGAGCAGTTCTTC.

The CDR3 nucleotides read TGTGCCAGCAGCGACAGGGGTTCTGGCTACACCTTC. Amino acids: CASSDRGSGYTF. V usage is TRBV7-2 and J usage is TRBJ1-2, with TRBD1 matching over 8 bases. Germline lookup yields CDR1 SGHTA and CDR2 FQGNSA. The junction had 3 bases not matched to a gene; V was cut back by 5 bases and J by 7 bases. The CDR3 is 12 amino acids. The entire variable domain, with the rest obtained from reference TRBV7-2 and TRBJ1-2, is as follows: GAGVSQSPSNKVTEKGKDVELRCDPISGHTALYWYRQSLGQGLEFLIYFQGNSAPDKSGLPSDRFSAERTGGSVSTLTIQRTQQEDSAVYLCASSDRGSGYTFGSGTRLTVV.

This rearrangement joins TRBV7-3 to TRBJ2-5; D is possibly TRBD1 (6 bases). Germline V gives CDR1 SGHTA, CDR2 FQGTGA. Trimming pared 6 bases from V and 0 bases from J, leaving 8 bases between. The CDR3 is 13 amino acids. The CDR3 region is CASSTGNQETQYF. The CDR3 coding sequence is TGTGCCAGCAGTACAGGGAACCAAGAGACCCAGTACTTC.

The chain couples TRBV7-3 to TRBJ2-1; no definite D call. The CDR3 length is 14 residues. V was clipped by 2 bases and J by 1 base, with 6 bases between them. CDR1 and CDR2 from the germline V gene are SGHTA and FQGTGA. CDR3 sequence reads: CASSLSPSYNEQFF. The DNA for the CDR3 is TGTGCCAGCAGCTTATCCCCGTCCTACAATGAGCAGTTCTTC. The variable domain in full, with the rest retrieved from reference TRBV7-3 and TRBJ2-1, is GAGVSQTPSNKVTEKGKYVELRCDPISGHTALYWYRQSLGQGPEFLIYFQGTGAADDSGLPNDRFFAVRPEGSVSTLKIQRTERGDSAVYLCASSLSPSYNEQFFGPGTRLTVL.

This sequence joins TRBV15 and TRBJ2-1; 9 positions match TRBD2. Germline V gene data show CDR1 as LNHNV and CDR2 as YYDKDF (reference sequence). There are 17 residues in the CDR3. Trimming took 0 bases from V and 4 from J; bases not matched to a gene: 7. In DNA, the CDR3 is TGTGCCACCAGCAGAGACGCGGGGGGGCTTTCATACAATGAGCAGTTCTTC. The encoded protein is CATSRDAGGLSYNEQFF.

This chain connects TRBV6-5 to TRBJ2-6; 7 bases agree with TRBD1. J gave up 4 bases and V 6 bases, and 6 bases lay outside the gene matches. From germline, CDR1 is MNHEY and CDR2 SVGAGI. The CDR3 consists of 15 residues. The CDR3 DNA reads TGTGCCAGCAGCAAAACAGGGGTAGGGGCCAACGTCCTGACTTTC. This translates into CASSKTGVGANVLTF.

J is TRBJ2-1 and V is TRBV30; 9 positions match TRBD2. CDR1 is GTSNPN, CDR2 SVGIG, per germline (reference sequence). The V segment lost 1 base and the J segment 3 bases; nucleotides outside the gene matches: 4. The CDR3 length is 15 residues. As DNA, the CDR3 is TGTGCCTGGAGTGACGGGACTAGCTTCTACAATGAGCAGTTCTTC. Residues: CAWSDGTSFYNEQFF.